Reported below is one T cell receptor beta chain. The specificity of this receptor is unknown. Nothing much larger sits one base from this clone, and base qualities are not available. Libraries were prepared through the immunoSEQ multiplex PCR assay. Processing in the source paper ran as follows. A statistical classification framework was built for diagnosing cytomegalovirus status from the catalog of TCR beta chain sequences. The immuneACCESS repertoire file appears here via TCRdb, limited to in-frame rearrangements. These files lack a portion of the clones; in checked studies, under half of the deficit traces to unresolved V genes, and the cause of the others is not known. V, J and clone size derive from that table, while D and trimming were established from the DNA sequence. The sample table holds approximately 270,000 clones, of which 80% to 90% were seen once. About 1% of the sample lies in the top ten.

The data were obtained in a study of cytomegalovirus exposure and HLA in healthy donors (dated by TCRdb to 2015 to 2018). At the level of the whole study: According to a later analysis, the 120 validation repertoires were produced on the same platform as the roughly 700 repertoires of the first cohort. Along with the roughly 670-subject first cohort, a separate validation cohort of over a hundred different subjects was used. High-throughput TCR immunosequencing, statistical association of individual TCRs with disease status, and machine learning were combined to predict cytomegalovirus infection status. The study aimed to test whether cataloging public T cell receptors could reveal signatures of past pathogen exposure. Overall study outcomes, separate from this receptor: The authors suggested that the approach could potentially be generalized to other disease states and immunological phenotypes. The classifier was reported to diagnose cytomegalovirus status with high specificity and sensitivity in both the original cohort and the validation cohort. Most TCR sequences were seen in very few donors, while some public TCRs were found in many individuals. A later analysis found that TCRs clustered in the first cohort also tended to co-occur in the 100 to 150 validation repertoires, with 94% of cluster scores above 0. The study listed 150 to 200 TCR beta chains as associated with cytomegalovirus. The validation cohort had no HLA typing available for a later analysis, so co-occurrence within that cohort was assessed over all 120 or so repertoires. In vitro tests confirmed that three of the cytomegalovirus-associated TCR beta chains recognize cytomegalovirus antigens.

Separate from the roughly 700-subject first cohort, the validation cohort of 95 to 150 subjects was the group to which the donors belonged. V is cut back by 3 bases and J by 3 bases, with 11 bases in the junction unmatched. CDR1 and CDR2 are drawn from the germline V gene: WSHSY, SAAADI. The CDR3 spans 17 residues, from the cysteine through the phenylalanine. Left in the record is the CDR3 DNA by itself, 51 bases read in frame from the first base. The sequencing input was PBMCs. The TCR was taken from a young woman in good health and CMV-seronegative. The rearrangement joined TRBV10-2 to TRBJ2-7, and 10 bases in between align with TRBD2. The DNA sequence reads TGCGCCAGCAGTGATTTGGGACTAGCGACCTCGGGCTACGAGCAGTACTTC. It codes for CASSDLGLATSGYEQYF.